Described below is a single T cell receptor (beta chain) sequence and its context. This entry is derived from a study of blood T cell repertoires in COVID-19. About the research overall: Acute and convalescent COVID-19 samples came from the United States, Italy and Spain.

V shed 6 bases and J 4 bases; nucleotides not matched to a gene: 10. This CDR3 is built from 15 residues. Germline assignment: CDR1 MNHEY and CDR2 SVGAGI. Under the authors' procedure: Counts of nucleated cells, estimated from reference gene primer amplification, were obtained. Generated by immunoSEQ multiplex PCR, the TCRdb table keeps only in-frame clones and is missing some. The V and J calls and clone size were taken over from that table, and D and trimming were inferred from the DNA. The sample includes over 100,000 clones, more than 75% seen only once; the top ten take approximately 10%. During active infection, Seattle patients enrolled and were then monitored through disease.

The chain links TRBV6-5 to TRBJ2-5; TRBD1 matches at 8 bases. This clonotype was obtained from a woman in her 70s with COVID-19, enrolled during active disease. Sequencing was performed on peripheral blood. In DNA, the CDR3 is TGTGCCAGCAGCTCCCAGGGGGCCGTTTTAGAGACCCAGTACTTC. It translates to CASSSQGAVLETQYF.